The 20 T cell receptor beta chains presented below share a single source sample, sequenced in a study of blood T cell repertoires in COVID-19. Generated by immunoSEQ multiplex PCR, the TCRdb table keeps only in-frame clones and is missing some. The sample yields around 83,000 clones, around 86% seen once. Sequencing input: peripheral blood. The receptor source for this set is an elderly man with active or convalescent COVID-19.

The table lists this clone with a few counts. The chain combines TRBV30 with TRBJ2-6; D gene unclear. V was shortened by 3 bases and J by 0 bases, with 9 bases between the two germline ends. Germline V gene lookup returns CDR1 GTSNPN and CDR2 SVGIG (reference sequence). The CDR3 loop spans 15 amino acids. CDR3 nucleotides: TGTGCCTGGAGGGGCACTGGCTCTGGGGCCAACGTCCTGACTTTC. Its translation is CAWRGTGSGANVLTF.

This sequence joins TRBV24-1 and TRBJ2-7; 11 positions match TRBD2. The trim removed 0 bases at V and 5 bases at J, leaving 2 bases unmatched. From germline, CDR1 is KGHDR and CDR2 SFDVKD. The CDR3 length is 15 residues. For the CDR3, the DNA is TGTGCCACCAGTGATTTGTTTAGCGGGAGGGACGAGCAGTACGTC. It translates to CATSDLFSGRDEQYV.

The genes are TRBV6-5 and TRBJ1-1, with 7 bases matching TRBD1. Unmatched junction bases numbered 13, after V lost 11 bases and J lost 4 bases. Germline V gives CDR1 MNHEY, CDR2 SVGAGI. This CDR3 is 14 amino acids long. CDR3 nucleotide sequence: TGTGCCTCCAATGGGGGACAGACGACCACTGAAGCTTTCTTT. This sequence encodes CASNGGQTTTEAFF.

This chain links TRBV28 with TRBJ1-5; the D is unclear. With 4 bases removed from V and 2 bases from J, the gap between germline ends came to 12 bases. Germline V gene sequence: CDR1 MDHEN, CDR2 SYDVKM. The CDR3 spans 15 residues. This chain's CDR3 is CASSSTGRGNQPQHF. In DNA form, the CDR3 reads TGTGCCAGCAGTTCGACGGGTCGGGGCAATCAGCCCCAGCATTTT.

The gene calls are TRBV18 and TRBJ2-2, with 10 nucleotides matching TRBD1. Germline V gene lookup returns CDR1 KGHSH and CDR2 LQKENI. This CDR3 is built from 15 residues. After removal of 6 bases from V and 4 bases from J, the junction contained 5 bases not matched to a gene. The CDR3 spells CASSSGTGVTGELFF. The DNA for the CDR3 is TGTGCCAGCTCGTCCGGGACAGGGGTCACCGGGGAGCTGTTTTTT.

This chain's CDR3 is CAISDSGGRSGANVLTF. CDR3 DNA sequence: TGTGCCATCAGTGATTCAGGGGGACGTAGTGGGGCCAACGTCCTGACTTTC. This chain uses TRBV10-3 with TRBJ2-6, with TRBD1 matching 7 bases. Germline-derived CDR1 and CDR2 are ENHRY and SYGVKD. Trimming removed 3 bases from V and 3 bases from J; junction bases left unmatched: 8. The CDR3 extends over 17 amino acids.

This rearrangement joins TRBV28 to TRBJ1-2; D ambiguous. This CDR3 is built from 13 residues. CDR1 and CDR2 (germline): MDHEN, SYDVKM. V dropped 6 bases and J dropped 4 bases, with 12 bases sitting between them. The CDR3 nucleotides read TGTGCCAGCAGCTTACCCCAGGTCTATGGCTACACCTTC. It specifies CASSLPQVYGYTF.

V gene TRBV11-2 combines with J gene TRBJ2-3; a weak D match, TRBD1 (5 bases). Germline V gene lookup returns CDR1 SGHAT and CDR2 FQNNGV. CDR3 size: 17 residues. V gave up 6 bases and J gave up 0 bases, with 19 bases separating them. CDR3: CASRNRGRSLSTDTQYF. The CDR3 nucleotides are TGTGCCAGCAGAAATAGGGGTAGAAGCCTTAGCACAGATACGCAGTATTTT.

V and J are TRBV7-2 and TRBJ1-4, with unresolved D. In germline, CDR1 is SGHTA, CDR2 FQGNSA. The CDR3 is 14 residues long. Trimming removed 3 bases from V and 8 bases from J, with 13 bases in between. CDR3: CASSFSGYGEKLFF. CDR3 DNA sequence: TGTGCCAGCAGCTTTTCGGGGTACGGCGAAAAACTGTTTTTT.

V and J are TRBV5-8 and TRBJ2-2, with 7 positions matching TRBD1. With 4 bases clipped from V and 5 bases from J, the junction kept 8 bases outside the gene matches. CDR1 is SGHTS, CDR2 YDEGEE, per germline. The CDR3 has 15 amino acids. The CDR3 reads CASSPTGTVTGELFF. The CDR3 region has the DNA TGTGCCAGCAGCCCCACCGGGACAGTTACCGGGGAGCTGTTTTTT.

As for this clone: Other DNA variants within this sample encode the same CDR3. The chain carries TRBV19 and TRBJ2-1, with 13 bases matching TRBD2. This CDR3 is 17 amino acids long. V trimming: 5 bases; J trimming: 3 bases; junction bases outside the gene matches: 7. In germline, CDR1 is LNHDA, CDR2 SQIVND (reference sequence). CDR3 DNA sequence: TGTGCCAGTAGTCCACCCGGACTAGCGGGGGACTACAATGAGCAGTTCTTC. This sequence encodes CASSPPGLAGDYNEQFF.

This chain joins TRBV30 and TRBJ1-6; no firm D call. CDR1 and CDR2 (germline): GTSNPN, SVGIG (reference sequence). CDR3 length: 13 residues. The germline V and J ends were trimmed by 0 bases and 8 bases, with 8 bases remaining between them. CDR3 coding DNA: TGTGCCTGGAGTGTTAGCTTGGATTCACCCCTCCACTTT. Residues: CAWSVSLDSPLHF.

A single count supports this clone. J is TRBJ2-7 and V is TRBV3-1 (or the pseudogene TRBV3-2), with 10 bases fitting TRBD1. CDR1 and CDR2 (germline): LGHDT, YNNKEL (reference sequence). V dropped 3 bases and J dropped 3; count of bases not matched to a gene: 8. The CDR3 is made up of 16 amino acids. Written as DNA, the CDR3 is TGTGCCAGCAGCCAGGGCCCGGGACAGGGGATCTACGAGCAGTACGTC. As protein: CASSQGPGQGIYEQYV.

The chain employs TRBV12-5 and TRBJ2-5; the match to TRBD1 covers 7 bases. Germline values: CDR1 LGHNT, CDR2 FRNRAP. The CDR3 is 13 residues long. The V gene end was trimmed by 6 bases and the J gene end by 4 bases; junction bases not matched to a gene: 5. As DNA, the CDR3 is TGTGCTAGTGGCGACAGGGTCCGAGAGACCCAGTACTTC. Residues: CASGDRVRETQYF.

V and J are TRBV5-4 and TRBJ2-1; 12 bases align to TRBD2. The CDR3 is made up of 16 amino acids. Germline-derived CDR1 and CDR2 are SGHNT and YYREEE (reference sequence). V was clipped by 0 bases and J by 8 bases; unmatched bases: 6. The CDR3 DNA follows: TGTGCCAGCAGCTTGGATGCTAGCGGGGGGGCCTATGAGCAGTTCTTC. Its protein product is CASSLDASGGAYEQFF.

This clone came up once. The J gene is TRBJ1-5, the V gene TRBV4-1; 11 nucleotides align to TRBD1. Germline V gives CDR1 MGHRA, CDR2 YSYEKL. The CDR3 consists of 16 residues. V lost 4 bases to trimming and J lost 0 bases; unmatched junction nucleotides: 2. This CDR3 is CASSPGQGDSNQPQHF. The CDR3, as DNA: TGCGCCAGCAGCCCGGGACAGGGGGATAGCAATCAGCCCCAGCATTTT.

The V gene is TRBV21-1, the J gene TRBJ1-3; TRBD1 was called by the table and not checked on the DNA. TRBV21-1 corresponds to a pseudogene. The CDR3 contains 16 residues. The CDR3 DNA sequence: TGTGCCAGCAGCAAAGGATTTCGGACATCTGGAAACACCATATATTTT. Its protein product is CASSKGFRTSGNTIYF.

The rearrangement links TRBV6-5 to TRBJ2-7, with TRBD1 as a possible D gene (5 bases). The V end was cut by 7 bases, the J end by 6 bases, with 16 bases between. The V gene's germline CDR1 is MNHEY and CDR2 SVGAGI. The CDR3 loop spans 13 amino acids. The CDR3 DNA reads TGTGCCAGCAAGATATCAGGGTTGGGCGAGCAGTACGTC. This translates into CASKISGLGEQYV.

The J gene is TRBJ2-3, the V gene TRBV25-1, with D uncertain. Trimming shortened V by 6 bases and J by 1 base, and 11 bases separated the two germline ends. CDR1 is MGHDK and CDR2 is SYGVNS in the germline V gene. This CDR3 contains 14 residues. CDR3 bases: TGTGCCAGCAGGAACGGTAGTGGCACAGATACGCAGTATTTT. Translation: CASRNGSGTDTQYF.

This clone has a single count. V usage is TRBV18 and J usage is TRBJ2-7; possible D gene TRBD2, 6 bases. This CDR3 is built from 17 residues. Germline lookup yields CDR1 KGHSH and CDR2 LQKENI. V lost 1 base, J lost 10 bases, and 26 bases lay in between. The CDR3 reads CASSPRGMASPGERQYV. CDR3 nucleotides: TGTGCCAGCTCACCACGGGGTATGGCCAGCCCGGGGGAAAGACAGTACGTC.